Shown below are 29 T cell receptor beta chains from a single sample sequenced in a study of blood T cell repertoires in COVID-19. Assay used: immunoSEQ multiplex PCR; TCRdb lists only in-frame clones, some missing. Of roughly 99,000 clones detected, 80% to 90% appear once; the ten largest clones hold approximately 2%. Sequencing input: peripheral blood. These receptors were taken from a man aged 50 to 60 with COVID-19, enrolled during active disease.

The V gene is TRBV19, the J gene TRBJ1-6, with 9 bases matching TRBD1. The CDR3 loop spans 16 amino acids. With V trimmed by 6 bases and J by 2 bases, 5 bases remained unmatched. Germline assignment: CDR1 LNHDA and CDR2 SQIVND (reference sequence). CDR3 nucleotide sequence: TGTGCCAGTAGCCAAACAGGGGGCACCTATAATTCACCCCTCCACTTT. This encodes CASSQTGGTYNSPLHF.

The chain is built from TRBV4-1 and TRBJ2-3; weak D call: TRBD2 (5 bases). Germline lookup yields CDR1 MGHRA and CDR2 YSYEKL. The CDR3 runs 14 residues. Between the trimmed V and J ends, which lost 1 base and 6 bases, there was a span of 11 bases. The CDR3 protein is CASSQVLVVDTQYF. The CDR3, as DNA: TGCGCCAGCAGCCAAGTACTAGTTGTTGATACGCAGTATTTT.

The V call is TRBV7-9, the J call TRBJ2-2, with TRBD1 as a possible D gene (6 bases). Germline assignment: CDR1 SEHNR and CDR2 FQNEAQ (reference sequence). The germline V and J ends were trimmed by 5 bases and 5 bases, with 9 bases remaining between them. There are 13 residues in the CDR3. In DNA form, the CDR3 reads TGTGCCAGCAGCCAACAGGGTACCGGGGAGCTGTTTTTT. This sequence encodes CASSQQGTGELFF.

The V and J genes are TRBV24-1 and TRBJ1-1; 8 positions match TRBD1. Per germline, CDR1 KGHDR and CDR2 SFDVKD. There are 14 residues in the CDR3. V shed 4 bases and J 3 bases; nucleotides not matched to a gene: 3. The CDR3 region has the DNA TGTGCCACCAGTGACGGACAGGGCGACACTGAAGCTTTCTTT. Its protein product is CATSDGQGDTEAFF.

The gene calls are TRBV29-1 and TRBJ1-1; TRBD1 matches at 8 bases. Germline trimming cut 4 bases from V and 0 bases from J; bases unmatched to any gene: 10. CDR1 and CDR2 (germline): SQVTM, ANQGSEA. This CDR3 spans 16 amino acids. CDR3 residues: CSVVGTGGNMNTEAFF. The CDR3 bases are TGCAGCGTTGTCGGAACAGGGGGTAACATGAACACTGAAGCTTTCTTT.

The genes are TRBV27 and TRBJ1-1; no clear D gene. Deletions cut 5 bases from V and 0 bases from J, with 7 bases between. Germline-derived CDR1 and CDR2 are MNHEY and SMNVEV (reference sequence). This CDR3 has 13 residues. The CDR3 sequence: CASSPHMNTEAFF. CDR3 bases: TGTGCCAGCAGTCCACACATGAACACTGAAGCTTTCTTT.

The J gene is TRBJ1-5, the V gene TRBV7-8; 8 bases agree with TRBD1. The V segment lost 5 bases and the J segment 6 bases; nucleotides outside the gene matches: 6. CDR3 size: 14 residues. Germline values: CDR1 SGHVS, CDR2 FQNEAQ. The CDR3 spells CASSANRGTQPQHF. The CDR3 DNA sequence: TGTGCCAGCAGCGCGAACAGGGGGACTCAGCCCCAGCATTTT.

The CDR3 reads CATSSGQEYNEQFF. The CDR3 DNA is TGTGCCACCAGCAGCGGACAGGAATACAATGAGCAGTTCTTC. The rearrangement links TRBV15 to TRBJ2-1; TRBD1 matches at 7 bases. The germline V gene encodes CDR1 LNHNV and CDR2 YYDKDF (reference sequence). There are 14 residues in the CDR3. V was clipped by 3 bases and J by 4 bases; unmatched bases: 3. The variable domain in full, with the rest retrieved from reference TRBV15 and TRBJ2-1, is DAMVIQNPRYQVTQFGKPVTLSCSQTLNHNVMYWYQQKSSQAPKLLFHYYDKDFNNEADTPDNFQSRRPNTSFCFLDIRSPGLGDTAMYLCATSSGQEYNEQFFGPGTRLTVL.

As DNA, the CDR3 is TGTGCCAGCAGTTTAACGACAGGGGTAGGCTACACCTTC. Translated: CASSLTTGVGYTF. The rearrangement links TRBV27 to TRBJ1-2, with TRBD1 matching over 8 bases. The germline gives CDR1 MNHEY, CDR2 SMNVEV (reference sequence). The length of the CDR3 is 13 residues. V lost 2 bases to trimming and J lost 8 bases; unmatched junction nucleotides: 4.

The chain links TRBV7-9 to TRBJ2-3, with D possibly TRBD2 on 7 matching bases. Germline values: CDR1 SEHNR, CDR2 FQNEAQ (reference sequence). There are 16 residues in the CDR3. Between the trimmed V and J ends, which lost 2 bases and 0 bases, there was a span of 12 bases. The CDR3 nucleotides read TGTGCCAGCAGCTTACGGGGGGCACTTAGCACAGATACGCAGTATTTT. Its translation: CASSLRGALSTDTQYF. The full variable domain, completed using reference TRBV7-9 and TRBJ2-3, is DTGVSQNPRHKITKRGQNVTFRCDPISEHNRLYWYRQTLGQGPEFLTYFQNEAQLEKSRLLSDRFSAERPKGSFSTLEIQRTEQGDSAMYLCASSLRGALSTDTQYFGPGTRLTVL.

This chain uses TRBV4-3 with TRBJ1-1; D is unclear. The germline CDR1 and CDR2 sequences are LGHNA and YSLEER. This CDR3 spans 15 amino acids. The V end lost 4 bases, the J end lost 3 bases, and 15 bases lay between the germline ends. As DNA, the CDR3 is TGCGCCAGCAGCCGCTCGGGAGGGTTTTACACTGAAGCTTTCTTT. Its translation: CASSRSGGFYTEAFF.

The chain employs TRBV5-8 and TRBJ2-7; D is unclear. The CDR3 sequence is 13 residues long. The germline CDR1 and CDR2 sequences are SGHTS and YDEGEE. Trimming pared 1 base from V and 2 bases from J, leaving 7 bases between. CDR3 DNA: TGTGCCAGCAGCTTGCAGGTTACCTACGAGCAGTACTTC. This codes for CASSLQVTYEQYF.

The chain links TRBV5-7 to TRBJ1-4; D possibly corresponds to TRBD1 (6 bases). TRBV5-7 qualifies as an ORF whose function is uncertain. The CDR3 runs 14 residues. V lost 4 bases and J 8 bases, leaving 15 bases between the germline ends. As DNA, the CDR3 is TGTGCCAGCAGCCAGGCCCTAAGGGGGGAAAAACTGTTTTTT. This translates into CASSQALRGEKLFF.

The V and J genes are TRBV24-1 and TRBJ1-5, with a weak D call TRBD1 (5 bases). The ends were cut back, 4 bases at V and 6 bases at J, with 9 bases in the middle. There are 13 residues in the CDR3. CDR1 and CDR2 (germline): KGHDR, SFDVKD. In DNA, the CDR3 is TGTGCCACCAGTGACAGGGCCACTCAGCCCCAGCATTTT. As protein: CATSDRATQPQHF.

This clone showed up just once. CDR3 protein: CASSVQGDYGYTF. CDR3 coding DNA: TGTGCCAGCAGCGTACAGGGGGACTATGGCTACACCTTC. The chain couples TRBV9 to TRBJ1-2, with TRBD1 matching 7 bases. V gave up 1 base and J gave up 3 bases; unmatched junction bases: 0. Germline CDR1 is SGDLS and CDR2 is YYNGEE. CDR3 length: 13 residues.

The J gene is TRBJ2-1, the V gene TRBV20-1; D may be TRBD2 (6 bases). Germline V gene lookup returns CDR1 DFQATT and CDR2 SNEGSKA (reference sequence). This CDR3 has 14 residues. Trimming removed 3 bases from V and 0 bases from J, with 9 bases in between. The CDR3 sequence: CSASAGSSYNEQFF. CDR3 sequence (DNA): TGCAGTGCTAGTGCGGGGAGCTCCTACAATGAGCAGTTCTTC.

The rearrangement links TRBV28 to TRBJ1-3; D not resolved. Trimming pared 8 bases from V and 0 bases from J, leaving 17 bases between. The length of the CDR3 is 16 residues. Germline V gene data show CDR1 as MDHEN and CDR2 as SYDVKM. The CDR3 region has the DNA TGTGCCAGCCGACGACCGATCCGGGGCTCTGGAAACACCATATATTTT. Its translation: CASRRPIRGSGNTIYF.

The rearrangement links TRBV4-1 to TRBJ1-2; 9 nucleotides agree with TRBD1. The germline V gene encodes CDR1 MGHRA and CDR2 YSYEKL. Trimming cost V 4 bases and J 6 bases; bases outside gene matches: 12. The CDR3 sequence is 16 residues long. The CDR3 nucleotides are TGCGCCAGCAGCCGCGGGACAGGGAGAGGGGTTGATGGCTACACCTTC. This encodes CASSRGTGRGVDGYTF.

V is TRBV5-4 and J is TRBJ2-1, with TRBD2 identical over 11 bases. CDR1 and CDR2 (germline): SGHNT, YYREEE (reference sequence). There are 15 residues in the CDR3. V trimming: 5 bases; J trimming: 7 bases; junction bases outside the gene matches: 8. CDR3 DNA sequence: TGTGCCAGCAGTATAGCGGGGGGGCCGGCGAATGAGCAGTTCTTC. Translation gives CASSIAGGPANEQFF.

The chain carries TRBV13 and TRBJ2-7; TRBD2 matches 12 bases. CDR3 length: 16 residues. Germline CDR1 and CDR2: PRHDT and FYEKMQ (reference sequence). J was trimmed by 3 bases and V by 5 bases; bases with no gene match: 8. The CDR3 DNA reads TGTGCCAGCAGCCTACCCCTAGCGGGGGGGAACTACGAGCAGTACTTC. Protein sequence: CASSLPLAGGNYEQYF.

This clone was seen many times. J is TRBJ1-3 and V is TRBV7-8; possibly TRBD1 for D (5 bases). The CDR3 consists of 17 residues. V dropped 0 bases and J dropped 0 bases, with 12 bases sitting between them. The germline gives CDR1 SGHVS, CDR2 FQNEAQ. The CDR3 loop reads CASSLAMAGGSGNTIYF. CDR3 sequence (DNA): TGTGCCAGCAGCTTAGCAATGGCGGGGGGCTCTGGAAACACCATATATTTT.

This chain uses TRBV14 with TRBJ1-2; the match to TRBD1 covers 7 bases. V dropped 4 bases and J dropped 11; count of bases not matched to a gene: 7. Germline V gene lookup returns CDR1 SGHDN and CDR2 FVKESK. This CDR3 region has 12 residues. CDR3 amino acids: CASSPRQGEYTF. The CDR3 DNA sequence: TGTGCCAGCAGCCCCAGACAGGGAGAATACACCTTC.

V gene TRBV29-1 combines with J gene TRBJ1-1; 7 bases are a match to TRBD1. The CDR3 sequence is 23 residues long. Looked up from germline, CDR1 is SQVTM and CDR2 is ANQGSEA. Trimming at V came to 4 bases and at J to 7 bases, leaving 39 bases not matched to a gene. The CDR3 nucleotides read TGCAGCGTTGTTCCCAGCGGGAGCCGACAGGGCGGGGTATACGGTAGGGCTAATTTTGAAGCTTTCTTT. Its translation is CSVVPSGSRQGGVYGRANFEAFF.

The chain joins TRBV19 to TRBJ1-2, with 10 bases identical to TRBD1. This CDR3 is 14 amino acids long. CDR1 is LNHDA, CDR2 SQIVND, per germline (reference sequence). J was trimmed by 5 bases and V by 6 bases; bases with no gene match: 6. CDR3 nucleotides: TGTGCCAGTAGGCAGAGACAGGGGGCTTATGGCTACACCTTC. Residues: CASRQRQGAYGYTF.

This chain links TRBV2 with TRBJ1-3, with a possible D match to TRBD1 (5 bases). Germline values: CDR1 SNHLY, CDR2 FYNNEI. Trimming took 7 bases from V and 2 from J, leaving 15 bases between them. The length of the CDR3 is 15 residues. The CDR3: CASKSRGPPGNTIYF. The DNA of the CDR3 is TGTGCCAGCAAGTCTAGGGGTCCTCCTGGAAACACCATATATTTT.

The rearrangement uses TRBV18 and TRBJ1-2; D not certain. CDR3 size: 15 residues. Deletions cut 3 bases from V and 0 bases from J, with 11 bases between. Germline CDR1 KGHSH, CDR2 LQKENI. CDR3 protein: CASSPDGVTNYGYTF. DNA of the CDR3: TGTGCCAGCTCACCCGACGGGGTTACTAACTATGGCTACACCTTC.

The chain uses TRBV7-3 and TRBJ1-2, with D uncertain. This CDR3 contains 15 residues. Trimming took 5 bases from V and 4 from J, leaving 17 bases between them. The germline gives CDR1 SGHTA, CDR2 FQGTGA. The DNA for the CDR3 is TGTGCCAGCAGCCCTAGCTTTGCAGACCCCTATGGCTACACCTTC. Protein sequence: CASSPSFADPYGYTF. The complete variable domain, with remaining parts taken from reference TRBV7-3 and TRBJ1-2, reads GAGVSQTPSNKVTEKGKYVELRCDPISGHTALYWYRQSLGQGPEFLIYFQGTGAADDSGLPNDRFFAVRPEGSVSTLKIQRTERGDSAVYLCASSPSFADPYGYTFGSGTRLTVV.

The DNA for the CDR3 is TGTGCCAGCAGTGTGAGGAACAATCAGCCCCAGCATTTT. Translated, it gives CASSVRNNQPQHF. The rearrangement uses TRBV27 and TRBJ1-5; D is unclear. Trimming took off 5 bases at V and 3 bases at J, with 8 bases between the two ends. The germline V gene encodes CDR1 MNHEY and CDR2 SMNVEV (reference sequence). CDR3 size: 13 residues.

This clone was seen just once. The chain couples TRBV6-5 to TRBJ2-5; tentatively, D is TRBD1 (6 bases). Germline assignment: CDR1 MNHEY and CDR2 SVGAGI. V lost 5 bases and J 4 bases, leaving 17 bases between the germline ends. The CDR3 has 15 amino acids. CDR3: CASSTTLRGTETQYF. In DNA, the CDR3 is TGTGCCAGCAGTACCACTCTTAGGGGGACAGAGACCCAGTACTTC.